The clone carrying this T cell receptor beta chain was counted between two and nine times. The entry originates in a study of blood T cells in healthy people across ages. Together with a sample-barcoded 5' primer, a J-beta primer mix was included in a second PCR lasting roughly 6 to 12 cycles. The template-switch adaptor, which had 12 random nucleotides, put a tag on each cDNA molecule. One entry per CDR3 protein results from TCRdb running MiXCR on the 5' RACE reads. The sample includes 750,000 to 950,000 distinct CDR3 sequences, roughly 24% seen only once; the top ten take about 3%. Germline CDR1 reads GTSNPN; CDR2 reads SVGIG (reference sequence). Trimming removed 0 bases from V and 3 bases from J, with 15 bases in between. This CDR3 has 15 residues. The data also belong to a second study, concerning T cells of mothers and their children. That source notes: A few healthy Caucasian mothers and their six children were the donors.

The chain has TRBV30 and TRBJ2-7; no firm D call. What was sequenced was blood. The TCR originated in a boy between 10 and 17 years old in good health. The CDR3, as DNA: TGTGCCTGGAGTGTAGGCGGACCGTTCAACTACGAGCAGTACTTC. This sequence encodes CAWSVGGPFNYEQYF.